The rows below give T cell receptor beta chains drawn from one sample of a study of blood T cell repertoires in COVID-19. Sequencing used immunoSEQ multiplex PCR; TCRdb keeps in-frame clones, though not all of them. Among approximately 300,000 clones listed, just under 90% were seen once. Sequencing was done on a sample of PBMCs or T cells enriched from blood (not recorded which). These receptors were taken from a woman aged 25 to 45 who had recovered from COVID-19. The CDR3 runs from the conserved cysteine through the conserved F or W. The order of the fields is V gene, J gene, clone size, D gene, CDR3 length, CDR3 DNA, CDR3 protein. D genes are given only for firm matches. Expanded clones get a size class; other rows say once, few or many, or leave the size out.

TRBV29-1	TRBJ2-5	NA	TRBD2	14	TGCAGCGCCGGGGGACTAGCGGGAGCGGAGACCCAGTACTTC	CSAGGLAGAETQYF
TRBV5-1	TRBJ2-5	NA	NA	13	TGCGCCAGCAGCAGGGGTAACCAAGAGACCCAGTACTTC	CASSRGNQETQYF
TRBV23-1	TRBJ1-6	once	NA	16	TGCGCCAGCAGTCAAGCGGGGGTAAATAATAATTCACCCCTCCACTTT	CASSQAGVNNNSPLHF
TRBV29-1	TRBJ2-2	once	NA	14	TGCAGCGTTGAGGCGCAGGAGGGCACCGGGGAGCTGTTTTTT	CSVEAQEGTGELFF
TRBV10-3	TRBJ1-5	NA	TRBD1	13	TGTGCCACACAACAGGGGGCACAACAGCCCCAGCATTTT	CATQQGAQQPQHF
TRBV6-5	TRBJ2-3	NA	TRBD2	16	TGTGCCAGCAGTTACTCTGCGGGAGGGGGCACAGATACGCAGTATTTT	CASSYSAGGGTDTQYF
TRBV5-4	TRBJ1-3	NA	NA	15	TGTGCCAGCAGCTTGGAAAATGGCCGGCGGAACACCATATATTTT	CASSLENGRRNTIYF
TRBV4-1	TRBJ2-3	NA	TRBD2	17	TGCGCCAGCAGCCAAGATAGGGGGACTAGCCCCCCGGATACGCAGTATTTT	CASSQDRGTSPPDTQYF
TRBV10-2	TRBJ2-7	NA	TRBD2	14	TGCGCCAGCAGTTCGGGGGGGGGAAGGAACGAGCAGTACTTC	CASSSGGGRNEQYF
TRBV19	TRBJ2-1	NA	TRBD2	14	TGTGCCAGTAGAACTAGCGGCTCCTACAATGAGCAGTTCTTC	CASRTSGSYNEQFF
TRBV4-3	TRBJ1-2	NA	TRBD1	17	TGCGCCAGCAGCCAAGATTGGACGCGGACAGGGGTCGCGGGCTACACCTTC	CASSQDWTRTGVAGYTF
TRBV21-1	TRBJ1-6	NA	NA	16	TGTGCCAGCAGCAAAGAAGAGACAGGCGATAATTCACCCCTCCACTTT	CASSKEETGDNSPLHF
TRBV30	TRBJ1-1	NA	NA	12	TGTGCCTATCAGGGGCTGTACACTGAAGCTTTCTTT	CAYQGLYTEAFF
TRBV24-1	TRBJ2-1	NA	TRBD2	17	TGTGCCACCAGTGATTCTATAGCGGGAGCGCAGGGGAATGAGCAGTTCTTC	CATSDSIAGAQGNEQFF
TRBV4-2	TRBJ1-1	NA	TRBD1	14	TGTGCCAGCAGCCAACTTTACGACAGGGCTGAAGCTTTCTTT	CASSQLYDRAEAFF
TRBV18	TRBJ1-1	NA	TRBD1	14	TGTGCCAGCTCCCGGGACAGGGTGGCCACTGAAGCTTTCTTT	CASSRDRVATEAFF
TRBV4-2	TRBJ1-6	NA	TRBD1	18	TGTGCCAGCAGCCAAGACCTCCCGGACAGGGGGTTAGGATCACCCCTCCACTTT	CASSQDLPDRGLGSPLHF
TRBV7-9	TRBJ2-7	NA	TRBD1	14	TGTGCCAGCAGCCAGAGGGACAGGGGTTACGAGCAGTACTTC	CASSQRDRGYEQYF
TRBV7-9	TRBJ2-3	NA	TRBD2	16	TGTGCCAGCAGCTTAGGTCTAGCGGGAACCACAGATACGCAGTATTTT	CASSLGLAGTTDTQYF
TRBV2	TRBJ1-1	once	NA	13	TGTGCCAGCAGTAAACAGGGGAACACTGAAGCTTTCTTT	CASSKQGNTEAFF
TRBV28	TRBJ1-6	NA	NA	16	TGTGCCAGCAGTCCACTCGGCGGTGGGTGGAGGTCACCCCTCCACTTT	CASSPLGGGWRSPLHF
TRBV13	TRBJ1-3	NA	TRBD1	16	TGTGCCAGCAGCCCAGGGGGCAGTTTCTCTGGAAACACCATATATTTT	CASSPGGSFSGNTIYF
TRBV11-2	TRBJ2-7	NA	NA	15	TGTGCCAGCAGCACTCACAGGGACGAAATCTACGAGCAGTACTTC	CASSTHRDEIYEQYF
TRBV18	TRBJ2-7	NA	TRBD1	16	TGTGCCAGCTCACCAATAACCGGGACAGGGGGTGACGAGCAGTACTTC	CASSPITGTGGDEQYF
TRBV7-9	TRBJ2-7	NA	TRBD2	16	TGTGCCAGCAGCCCCGGCGGACTAGCGGGGGCCTACGAGCAGTACTTC	CASSPGGLAGAYEQYF
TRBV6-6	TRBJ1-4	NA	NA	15	TGTGCCAGCAGTTACCCGGACAGACCTAATGAAAAACTGTTTTTT	CASSYPDRPNEKLFF
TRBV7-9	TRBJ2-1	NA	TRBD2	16	TGTGCCAGCAGCCCCAGAGGGCTAGCGGGAGGGTATGAGCAGTTCTTC	CASSPRGLAGGYEQFF
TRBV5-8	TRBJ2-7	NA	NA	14	TGTGCCAGCAGCTTGGGACTAGATCCCTACGAGCAGTACTTC	CASSLGLDPYEQYF
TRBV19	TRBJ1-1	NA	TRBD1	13	TGTGCCAGTAGCGGACAGGGAGACACTGAAGCTTTCTTT	CASSGQGDTEAFF
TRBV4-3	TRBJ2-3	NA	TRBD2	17	TGCGCCAGCAGCCTCAACCCTGGGGGACTAGCGGGTAATACGCAGTATTTT	CASSLNPGGLAGNTQYF
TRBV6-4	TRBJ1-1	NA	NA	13	TGTGCCAGCAGTGAGGGCCAGAACACTGAAGCTTTCTTT	CASSEGQNTEAFF
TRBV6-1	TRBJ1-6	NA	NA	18	TGTGCCAGCAGTGAAGCGGTCGGCCAGGGTGCCTATAATTCACCCCTCCACTTT	CASSEAVGQGAYNSPLHF
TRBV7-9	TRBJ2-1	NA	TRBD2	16	TGTGCCAGCAGCCCCTCAGCGGGAGCAACCTACAATGAGCAGTTCTTC	CASSPSAGATYNEQFF
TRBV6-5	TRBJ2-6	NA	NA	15	TGTGCCAGCAGTTACACTAGCTCTGGGGCCAACGTCCTGACTTTC	CASSYTSSGANVLTF
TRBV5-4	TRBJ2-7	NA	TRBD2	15	TGTGCCAGCAGCTTCCAGCGGGGAGGACCCTACGAGCAGTACTTC	CASSFQRGGPYEQYF
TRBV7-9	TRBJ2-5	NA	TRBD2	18	TGTGCCAGCAGCTTAGTATACGAAAGACTAGCAGGAATAGAGACCCAGTACTTC	CASSLVYERLAGIETQYF
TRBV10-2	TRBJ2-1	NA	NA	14	TGCGCCAGCAGTGGTCTTGGGACTTTTATATGGCAGTTCTTC	CASSGLGTFIWQFF
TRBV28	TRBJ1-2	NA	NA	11	TGTGCCAGCAGTTCTCAGGGAATCGAAACCTTC	CASSSQGIETF
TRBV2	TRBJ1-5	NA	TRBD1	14	TGTGCCAGCAGTGGGACAGGGGGGAATCAGCCCCAGCATTTT	CASSGTGGNQPQHF
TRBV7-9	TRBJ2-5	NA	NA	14	TGTGCCAGCAGCTTTGAACTAGTTGAGGAGACCCAGTACTTC	CASSFELVEETQYF
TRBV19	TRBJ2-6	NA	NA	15	TGTGCCACCTCGAACAGGGATTCTGGGGCCAACGTCCTGACTTTC	CATSNRDSGANVLTF
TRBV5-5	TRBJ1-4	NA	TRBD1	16	TGTGCCAGCAGCTTGGTAGGACAGGCAACTAATGAAAAACTGTTTTTT	CASSLVGQATNEKLFF
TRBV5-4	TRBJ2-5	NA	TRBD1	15	TGTGCCAGCAGCTTAGACAGGGGAGGCCAAGAGACCCAGTACTTC	CASSLDRGGQETQYF
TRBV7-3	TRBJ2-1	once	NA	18	TGTGCCAGCAGCTTCAATCCAGCCCGGGGAGGCTCCTACAATGAGCAGTTCTTC	CASSFNPARGGSYNEQFF
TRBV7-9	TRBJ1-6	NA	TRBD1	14	TGTGCCAGCAGCTTTGGGACAGGGAAGACACCCCTCCACTTT	CASSFGTGKTPLHF
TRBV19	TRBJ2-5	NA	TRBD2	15	TGTGCCAGTAGTCCCGGGACTAGCGGGAGCGAGACCCAGTACTTC	CASSPGTSGSETQYF
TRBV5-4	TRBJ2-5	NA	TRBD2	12	TGTGCCAGCAGCTGGCGGGAGGAGACCCAGTACTTC	CASSWREETQYF
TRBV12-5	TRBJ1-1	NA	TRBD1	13	TGTGCTAGTGTTCCGGGACAGCACACTGAAGCTTTCTTT	CASVPGQHTEAFF
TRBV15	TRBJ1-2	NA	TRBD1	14	TGTGCCACAAGCCTCGAGGGGGCGCGGTATGGCTACACCTTC	CATSLEGARYGYTF
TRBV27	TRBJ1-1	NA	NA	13	TGTGCCAGCAGTTTCGGGGGTGGCACTGAAGCTTTCTTT	CASSFGGGTEAFF
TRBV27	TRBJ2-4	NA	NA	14	TGTGCCAGCAGCTTCCAGGCAGGAAAAAACATTCAGTACTTC	CASSFQAGKNIQYF
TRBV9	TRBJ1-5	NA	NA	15	TGTGCCAGCAGCGTCGCAGGGGATAGCAATCAGCCCCAGCATTTT	CASSVAGDSNQPQHF